This TCR beta chain was identified during a study of Graves' ophthalmopathy and Graves' hyperthyroidism. Study summary: Peripheral blood collection took place at initial diagnosis, before any treatment.

The table lists this clonotype with many counts. The TCR beta CDR3 regions underwent amplification from RNA transcripts. HTBI primers were employed in first-round RT-PCR, then a second-round multiplex PCR followed. Using its own MiXCR run on the multiplex PCR reads, TCRdb lists one record per CDR3 protein. Among about 620,000 distinct CDR3 sequences listed, about a fifth were seen once. V shed 1 base and J shed 0 bases, with 9 bases lying between them. This CDR3 has 15 amino acids. This TCR derives from a woman aged 18 to 35 with stable Graves' hyperthyroidism. Some clones in this sample may be carry-over from other donors' samples. The J gene is TRBJ1-1, the V gene TRBV12-3 or TRBV12-4, with D unresolved. Sequenced: peripheral blood. CDR3 nucleotide sequence: TGTGCCAGCAGTTTAGACAGCACGATGAACACTGAAGCTTTCTTT. Amino acid sequence: CASSLDSTMNTEAFF.